This T cell receptor beta chain was documented in a study of Ad26.COV2.S vaccination and SARS-CoV-2 variants (dated by TCRdb to about 2021). Context from the whole study: Donors in the vaccine arm were drawn from COV1001, a multicentre, randomized, double-blind, placebo-controlled phase I-IIa trial testing Ad26.COV2.S in healthy adults. Ad26.COV2.S was administered intramuscularly at 5 x 10^10 or 1 x 10^11 viral particles, either as a single shot or as two shots given 56 days apart. The specificity and breadth of SARS-CoV-2-reactive T cell receptors after Ad26.COV2.S vaccination were assessed by TCRbeta repertoire sequencing. A total of approximately 32 samples were included in the TCR-sequenced set, comprising around 19 Ad26.COV2.S vaccine recipients, 5 placebo recipients and 8 SARS-CoV-2 convalescent individuals. Participants in the trial were split at random into five groups of five each, receiving low-dose or high-dose Ad26.COV2.S once or twice, or else placebo on both occasions. Investigators did not know the trial group allocation while performing experiments and assessing outcomes.

In regard to this clone: What antigen it recognizes has not been identified. The sample holds no much larger clone one base away, and base qualities are not on file.

The meaning of the sample's treatment or condition label: about 20 received Ad26.COV2.S at low or high dose, single or two shots; about five received placebo; per-sample allocation not given. Repertoires of vaccine and placebo recipients were sequenced from samples collected on day 63 after the first injection. Cohort 1b enrolled about two dozen adults aged 18-55 years at a single site in Boston, USA, between 29 July and 7 August 2020. Ad26.COV2.S was a replication-incompetent adenovirus type 26 vector expressing a prefusion-stabilized SARS-CoV-2 spike protein from the original Wuhan strain. The immunoSEQ Assay was used to sequence TCRbeta CDR3 regions. After extraction, genomic DNA underwent amplification by bias-controlled multiplex PCR, followed by high-throughput sequencing. From the authors' description of their analysis: To quantify the absolute abundance of every unique TCRbeta CDR3 region, sequences were collapsed and filtered. T cell fraction was estimated by normalizing TCRbeta template counts to usable DNA, with usable DNA measured through amplification of reference genes found in all nucleated cells. Repertoire TCRs were annotated as SARS-CoV-2-specific by exact matching of V gene, CDR3 amino acid sequence and J gene to a known reactive TCR set. The reference SARS-CoV-2 TCR set came from MIRA and was filtered for enrichment in COVID-19-positive ImmuneCODE repertoires, removing public or cross-reactive TCRs. Using the MIRA antigens, annotated TCRs were further analysed by specific ORF or by position within an ORF. Depth was the summed frequency of annotated unique rearrangements, while breadth was defined as annotated unique rearrangements over total unique productive rearrangements. Two-sided Wilcoxon rank-sum tests were applied when comparing TCR breadth between groups. The source is immuneACCESS, and TCRdb retained only in-frame sequences with V and J called. Part of the clones is not carried over; for the studies checked, unresolved V genes explain less than half of this, and the remainder is unexplained. V, J and clone size were drawn from that table, and D and trimming were deduced from the DNA. The sample yields over 300,000 clones; 83% were counted once. Around 7% of the sample rests with the top ten.

Beyond this particular receptor, the publication reports: After vaccination, substantial breadth of spike-specific CD8+ and CD4+ T cell responses was reported. It was noted by the authors that total T cell responses may have been underestimated by the TCR breadth and depth analyses. Comparing responses between vaccine doses or regimens was not something the study was powered to do. Higher spike-specific TCR breadth was observed in Ad26.COV2.S recipients than in placebo recipients (P = 0.0014). Vaccine and placebo recipients had comparable non-spike TCR breadth, which fits with the vaccine containing only spike.

The sample in question was peripheral blood, obtained in a trial of Ad26.COV2.S vaccine versus placebo. The receptor was derived from a person between 18 and 65 years old who received the Ad26.COV2.S COVID-19 vaccine or a placebo.

The DNA sequence follows: TGTGCCAGTACCAGAACGGGACACCTCTATGGCTACACCTTC. Its translation reads: CASTRTGHLYGYTF. The chain uses TRBV19 and TRBJ1-2; TRBD1 might be the D gene, on 6 matching bases. The germline ends are 16 bases apart after V is trimmed by 7 bases and J by 4 bases. Based on the germline V gene (reference sequence), the CDR1 and CDR2 sequences are LNHDA and SQIVND. CDR3 length: 14 amino acids, cysteine to phenylalanine. Just CDR3 DNA is preserved here, 42 bases in frame from base 1.